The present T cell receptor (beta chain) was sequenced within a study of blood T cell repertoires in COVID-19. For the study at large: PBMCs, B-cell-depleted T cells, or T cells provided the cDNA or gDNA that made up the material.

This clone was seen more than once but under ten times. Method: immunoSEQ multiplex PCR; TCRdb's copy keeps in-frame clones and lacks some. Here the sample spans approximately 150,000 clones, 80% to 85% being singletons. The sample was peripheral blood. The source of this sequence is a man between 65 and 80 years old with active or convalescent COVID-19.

CDR3 residues: CAISESGRAKNTEAFF. In DNA, the CDR3 is TGTGCCATCAGTGAGTCAGGCAGGGCCAAGAACACTGAAGCTTTCTTT. The chain has TRBV10-3 and TRBJ1-1; a weak D match, TRBD1 (5 bases). Germline V gives CDR1 ENHRY, CDR2 SYGVKD. This CDR3 spans 16 amino acids. Between the trimmed V and J ends, which lost 0 bases and 1 base, there was a span of 12 bases.